These T cell receptor beta chains were read from a single sample in a study of T cell changes during pregnancy in multiple sclerosis. Here immunoSEQ multiplex PCR was the method, and the copy in TCRdb shows in-frame clones only, minus some. Counted here are 56,000 or so clones, roughly 90% occurring once; the ten biggest clones make up about 1.8%. The specimen was peripheral blood, collected after pregnancy. Receptors were obtained from a female donor with multiple sclerosis, enrolled in a pregnancy study. The CDR3 runs from the conserved cysteine through the conserved F or W. Each record gives: V gene, J gene, CDR3 protein.

v_call: TRBV30; j_call: TRBJ1-2; cdr3_aa: CAWSGGTGRYYGYTF
v_call: TRBV7-6; j_call: TRBJ2-2; cdr3_aa: CASSLDVPGGPGELFF
v_call: TRBV5-1; j_call: TRBJ1-5; cdr3_aa: CASSLGDSSNQPQHF
v_call: TRBV27; j_call: TRBJ2-2; cdr3_aa: CASSSPGVNTGELFF
v_call: TRBV5-1; j_call: TRBJ2-5; cdr3_aa: CASSLSGTAEETQYF
v_call: TRBV7-9; j_call: TRBJ2-3; cdr3_aa: CASSFTGTLTTTDTQYF
v_call: TRBV2; j_call: TRBJ1-5; cdr3_aa: CASSGATSYSNQPQHF
v_call: TRBV7-9; j_call: TRBJ1-6; cdr3_aa: CASSVSTGLSSPLHF
v_call: TRBV7-3; j_call: TRBJ2-1; cdr3_aa: CASSLTTGGLNEQFF
v_call: TRBV6-4; j_call: TRBJ1-5; cdr3_aa: CASSEGGGQPQHF
v_call: TRBV9; j_call: TRBJ2-5; cdr3_aa: CASSSQGGETQYF
v_call: TRBV7-7; j_call: TRBJ2-4; cdr3_aa: CASSRGQGGTKNIQYF
v_call: TRBV2; j_call: TRBJ2-3; cdr3_aa: CASNPPGGRESTDTQYF
v_call: TRBV4-3; j_call: TRBJ2-3; cdr3_aa: CASSQGGSGGLDTQYF
v_call: TRBV18; j_call: TRBJ1-1; cdr3_aa: CASSFSRGRNTEAFF
v_call: TRBV2; j_call: TRBJ2-2; cdr3_aa: CATTNTGELFF
v_call: TRBV4-3; j_call: TRBJ2-3; cdr3_aa: CASSQDKQTDTQYF
v_call: TRBV5-1; j_call: TRBJ2-1; cdr3_aa: CASSHNSGGAHNEQFF
v_call: TRBV5-1; j_call: TRBJ2-2; cdr3_aa: CASSIRPLDRTYTGELFF
v_call: TRBV4-2; j_call: TRBJ2-5; cdr3_aa: CASSQARGSQETQYF
v_call: TRBV7-2; j_call: TRBJ1-5; cdr3_aa: CASSLVSRTGYNQPQHF
v_call: TRBV9; j_call: TRBJ2-3; cdr3_aa: CASSPTGANTDTQYF
v_call: TRBV6-5; j_call: TRBJ2-5; cdr3_aa: CASSYSLAEQETQYF
v_call: TRBV29-1; j_call: TRBJ1-4; cdr3_aa: CSVLWAGAGEKLFF
v_call: TRBV6-5; j_call: TRBJ1-6; cdr3_aa: CASSYREISSGSPLHF
v_call: TRBV19; j_call: TRBJ1-2; cdr3_aa: CASSSVRLEGGYGYTF
v_call: TRBV5-1; j_call: TRBJ1-2; cdr3_aa: CASTLDRPLGYTF
v_call: TRBV6-5; j_call: TRBJ1-1; cdr3_aa: CASSYSGGVTEAFF